This TCR beta chain was sequenced in a study of cytomegalovirus exposure and HLA in healthy donors (dated by TCRdb to 2015 to 2018). A note on the overall study: According to an earlier analysis of several hundred of the donors, about 180 million T cells yielded 117 million unique TCR beta sequences and less than 300 Gb of sequence data. An earlier analysis of about 620 of the donors applied high-throughput TCR beta sequencing to assess whether each TCR beta V gene segment acted as functional or pseudogenic. Roughly 5 DR-DQ haplotypes were handled as single units for association and clustering because linkage in the cohort was strong. Rather than drawing on any new phenotypic data, the later analysis identified candidate immune exposures from TCR beta sequences and the way those sequences occurred across donors. The number of donors typed differed by locus, with 629-630 for A, B, C, DRB1 and DQB1, 522 for DQA1, over 600 for DPA1, and some 470 for DPB1. The aim of the study was to test whether cataloging public T cell receptors could identify signatures of past pathogen exposure. HLA typing included class I and class II loci at four-digit resolution. A later analysis re-analyzed previously published TCR beta repertoires from roughly 690 donors and added high-resolution HLA genotyping to study TCR occurrence patterns. A later genetic analysis took genome-wide SNP genotypes for about 65% of the 666 donors and used that subset as a discovery cohort. An early release covering over 500 HLA-typed donors comprised 300 to 350 gigabases of sequencing data and around 86 million unique TCR sequences. All discovery cohort repertoires had been generated using a single sequencing platform. On average, 235,054 unique TCR beta nucleotide sequences were sequenced per donor among a few hundred genotyped donors of the cohort, with roughly 18% of those sequences being non-productive. The T cell repertoires of 670 or so subjects were profiled by immunosequencing and related to cytomegalovirus serostatus. Alongside the repertoire data, information on donor age, sex, ethnicity and CMV serostatus was compiled. Along with the 666-subject first cohort, a separate validation cohort of over a hundred different subjects was used. To predict cytomegalovirus infection status, the study brought together high-throughput TCR immunosequencing, statistical association of individual TCRs with disease status, and machine learning. Of the approximately 400 genotyped donors, more than 75% were placed in the genetic ancestry cluster associated with self-reported Caucasian donors. The research as a whole found: In a later analysis, 15,000 to 20,000 TCR beta sequences were associated with specific HLA alleles at a false discovery rate of 0.05. In a later analysis, HLA-associated TCR beta chains showed more clonal expansion and lower generation probabilities than non-associated chains that were equally common. A further reported finding was that TCR beta sequences accurately predicted the HLA-A and HLA-B alleles for most subjects in the first cohort. A later analysis found that TCR association rates varied across HLA loci, with DRB1 alleles showing the most associated TCRs and HLA-C alleles the fewest. The only immune exposure information available for the cohort was CMV serostatus. The sequencing pipeline was judged likely to have produced a cluster of highly shared sequence variants as a technical artifact. Because HLA typing was missing for some donors at each locus, association tests included only the typed subset. While some public TCRs were present in many individuals, most TCR sequences turned up only very rarely across donors. An association between a missense DCLRE1C variant and V-gene and J-gene trimming of TCR beta chains was found in a later genetic analysis and replicated in an independent cohort. A few of the identified cytomegalovirus-associated TCR beta chains were confirmed in vitro to be specific for cytomegalovirus antigens. Because counts were too low, 15 to 20 rarely observed V segments, including chromosome 9 orphons, were left out of the earlier analysis of some 640 of the donors. The authors suggested that the approach could potentially be generalized to other disease states and immunological phenotypes. Most CMV-associated TCR beta chains appeared to be HLA-restricted in a later analysis, and the HLA associations seemed to be driven largely by CMV exposure. Cytomegalovirus status was reported to be diagnosed by the classifier with high specificity and sensitivity in both the original and validation cohorts. Linkage disequilibrium might explain the correlated functional status among segregating V segments, but an unknown experimental factor could not be ruled out. The cohort was sequenced for TCR beta chains only, and without alpha or paired-chain data the features that could be detected were limited. The presence/absence analyses assumed that sequencing depth was roughly uniform across donors, and that assumption may not be true. According to a later analysis, parvovirus B19, influenza, CMV and Epstein-Barr virus appeared linked to several top co-occurrence clusters. Some IMGT-functional V segments, including TRBV6-2 and TRBV6-3, could not be told apart with the 87-base-pair reads, so those segments were excluded. When HLA alleles, especially DR and DQ, strongly co-occurred, TCR associations were difficult to assign to individual alleles. In the study, roughly 160 TCR beta chains were listed as associated with cytomegalovirus. According to a later genetic analysis, donors in an Asian-associated ancestry cluster had fewer N-insertions in productive TCRs than the approximately 630-donor mean. In an earlier analysis of approximately 590 of the donors, most TCR beta V segments appeared in productive rearrangements about 87% or about 30% of the time, broadly matching IMGT annotations.

In the germline V gene, CDR1 corresponds to SGHNT and CDR2 to YENEEA. The CDR3 goes from the cysteine to the phenylalanine over 14 residues. The retained sequence is limited to the CDR3, 42 bases, with the frame set at the first base. V trim: 1 base; J trim: 2 bases; unmatched bases: 2. To note about this clone: Its binding antigen is unknown. Base qualities are not recorded, but no much larger clone differs from it by a single base.

The cohort was made up of 666 healthy bone marrow donors. At the time of sampling, all cohort members were nominally healthy, though unrecorded immune exposures were likely present. The donor tested CMV seropositive, placing the donor among the 290 or so seropositive members of the cohort. Each donor provided a peripheral blood sample, and peripheral blood mononuclear cells were used for TCR beta sequencing. The Qiagen DNeasy Blood Extraction Kit was used to extract genomic DNA from the blood cell samples. Library preparation used the immunoSEQ multiplex PCR assay. For the multiplex PCR, a mixture combining 60 forward primers for TCR Vbeta segments and 13 reverse primers for TCR Jbeta segments was used. Amplification of the CDR3 region of rearranged TCR beta genes was performed with a multiplex PCR assay on genomic DNA. The amplified TCR beta libraries were sequenced on the Illumina HiSeq System as 87-base-pair reads. As for the original processing: A later analysis counted 65 million to 90 million unique TCR beta chains across the 550 to 700 repertoires, and about 10 million of these chains were shared by at least two donors. Raw reads were error-corrected and collapsed into unique sequences by a nearest-neighbor algorithm in which closely related sequences were merged to remove PCR and sequencing errors. To assign V, D and J gene segments, CDR3 sequences were aligned to IMGT reference sequences. For a sequence to be retained, at least a six-nucleotide match to both a V gene segment and a J gene segment was required. Rearrangements were called productive when the CDR3 lacked stop codons and stayed in frame with V and J; all others were non-productive. Following IMGT convention, CDR3 was defined as the stretch from the second conserved V-encoded cysteine up to the conserved J-encoded phenylalanine. Sequences without an unambiguous match to a single V gene segment were excluded from the earlier analysis of almost 600 of the donors. In an earlier analysis of some 590 of the donors, a V segment was called functional when productive rearrangements were above 56.7%, and segregating when the standard deviation between donors exceeded 5%. A statistical classification framework was built for diagnosing cytomegalovirus status from the catalog of TCR beta chain sequences. V and J gene assignment, in a later analysis, came from comparing TCR nucleotide sequences with IMGT/GENE-DB human TR gene sequences. Using the TCRdist pipeline, a later analysis assigned CDR3 sequences along with most-parsimonious VDJ recombination scenarios. In a later analysis, every TCR beta chain was defined by the combination of its CDR3 amino acid sequence and its V-gene family, and reads without a unique V-gene family were dropped. A later analysis removed 500 to 600 highly shared, low-generation-probability nucleotide sequences to deal with suspected cross-contamination and a sequencing artifact. For each public chain, a later analysis derived a clonal expansion index from normalized ranks of inferred template counts within each repertoire. In a later analysis, generation probabilities were computed using a VDJ recombination model fitted to out-of-frame rearrangements, and the results were checked against IGoR. A later analysis scored TCR-TCR, TCR-HLA and TCR-CMV co-occurrence with hypergeometric tests, applying a repertoire-size bias correction to TCR pairs. In a later analysis, false discovery rates were estimated by permuting HLA or CMV assignments 20 times. In a later analysis, co-occurring TCRs were grouped with DBSCAN, and TCRdist sequence similarity was added when clustering was performed within HLA-allele-positive subsets. Co-occurrence clustering excluded repertoires with fewer than 30,000 or more than 120,000 public chains, plus five with anomalous nucleotide sharing. TCRdb stores this immuneACCESS table with in-frame sequences only. Part of the clones is absent; in the studies checked, under half of the shortfall reflects unresolved V genes, and no reason is known for the rest. V, J and clone size derive from that table, while D and trimming were established from the DNA sequence. This sample comprises around 200,000 clones, approximately 88% of them detected only once. Roughly 2.6% of the sample goes to the ten largest clones.

The V gene is TRBV11-3 and the J gene is TRBJ2-7; the junction holds 7 bases that match TRBD1. The TCR originated in a woman between 45 and 65 years old in good health and CMV-seropositive. The sample taken for sequencing was PBMCs. For the CDR3, the sequence is CASSLGDRPYEQYF. The nucleotides read TGTGCCAGCAGCTTAGGGGACAGACCCTACGAGCAGTACTTC.